This entry lists 3 T cell receptor beta chains sequenced from one sample in a study of beta chain features in type 1 diabetes. All of the isolated RNA was reverse transcribed, so expressed TCRB transcripts were sequenced. TCRdb's table, derived via immunoSEQ multiplex PCR, lists solely in-frame clones and lacks some. Altogether 810,000 or so clones are present, roughly 17% being singletons, with the ten largest covering 0.023%. Source material: naive CD4+ T cells from blood. These receptors all stem from a woman between 18 and 29 years old in good health.

J is TRBJ2-4 and V is TRBV14; D might be TRBD1 or TRBD2, each matching 5 bases. The CDR3 covers 19 residues. Germline lookup yields CDR1 SGHDN and CDR2 FVKESK. The ends were cut back, 0 bases at V and 4 bases at J, with 22 bases in the middle. As DNA, the CDR3 is TGTGCCAGCAGCCAAGATGGGGCCTCCGGAGAGGGAAGTAAAAACATTCAGTACTTC. Translating it yields CASSQDGASGEGSKNIQYF. Variable domain in full (rest from reference TRBV14 and TRBJ2-4): EAGVTQFPSHSVIEKGQTVTLRCDPISGHDNLYWYRRVMGKEIKFLLHFVKESKQDESGMPNNRFLAERTGGTYSTLKVQPAELEDSGVYFCASSQDGASGEGSKNIQYFGAGTRLSVL.

This clone was seen once. This specimen includes other DNA sequences encoding the same CDR3. This chain links TRBV9 with TRBJ1-2; no definite D call. This CDR3 has 14 amino acids. Trimming took 0 bases from V and 8 from J, leaving 14 bases between them. Per the germline V gene, CDR1 is SGDLS and CDR2 is YYNGEE. The CDR3 nucleotides read TGTGCCAGCAGCGTAGGGGATCAACCCTACGGCTACACCTTC. Translating gives CASSVGDQPYGYTF.

There are a few counts of this clone. V gene TRBV10-3 combines with J gene TRBJ2-1; TRBD2 agrees at 12 bases. V was clipped by 4 bases and J by 6 bases; unmatched bases: 4. CDR3 size: 15 residues. Germline V lookup: CDR1 ENHRY, CDR2 SYGVKD. The CDR3 region is CAISGGLAGSNEQFF. The CDR3 nucleotides are TGTGCCATCAGTGGGGGACTAGCGGGTAGCAATGAGCAGTTCTTC.